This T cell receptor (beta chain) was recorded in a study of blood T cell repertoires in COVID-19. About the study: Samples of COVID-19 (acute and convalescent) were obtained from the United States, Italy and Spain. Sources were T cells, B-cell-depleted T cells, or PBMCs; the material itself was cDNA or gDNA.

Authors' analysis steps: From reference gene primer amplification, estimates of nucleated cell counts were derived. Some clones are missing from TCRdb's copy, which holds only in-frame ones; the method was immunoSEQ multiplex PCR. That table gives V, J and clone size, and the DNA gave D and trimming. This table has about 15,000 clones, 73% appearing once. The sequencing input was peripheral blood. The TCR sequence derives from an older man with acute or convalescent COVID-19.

The CDR3 sequence: CASSEREEKLFF. For the CDR3, the DNA is TGTGCCAGCAGTGAACGAGAGGAAAAACTGTTTTTT. The chain is built from TRBV6-1 and TRBJ1-4; no firm D call. The V gene's germline CDR1 is MNHNS and CDR2 SASEGT. The V end was cut by 2 bases, the J end by 8 bases, with 6 bases between. This CDR3 region has 12 residues.